These 26 T cell receptor beta chains originate from one sample sequenced in a study of beta chain features in type 1 diabetes. Every isolated RNA sample was fully reverse transcribed, so sequencing captured expressed TCRB transcripts. Profiling relied on immunoSEQ multiplex PCR, and the TCRdb table lists in-frame clones only, not all of them. The sample yields fewer than 550,000 clones, about 10% seen once. Source material: naive CD4+ T cells from blood. Source of these receptors: a woman aged 18-29 years in good health.

This clone came up a few times. This chain links TRBV18 with TRBJ1-1; D may be TRBD1 (6 bases). Germline CDR1 KGHSH, CDR2 LQKENI. The ends were cut back, 6 bases at V and 2 bases at J, with 13 bases in the middle. The CDR3 spans 14 residues. As DNA, the CDR3 is TGTGCCAGCTCGGACTCCGGGACAAACACTGAAGCTTTCTTT. Protein: CASSDSGTNTEAFF.

This clone appeared a few times. The rearrangement uses TRBV29-1 and TRBJ2-5; D uncertain. Trimming left V 1 base short and J 4 bases short, with 10 bases between. CDR3 length: 13 amino acids. Germline CDR1 is SQVTM and CDR2 is ANQGSEA. CDR3 nucleotides: TGCAGCGTTGAAGTTAACGTGGGAGAGACCCAGTACTTC. Its translation: CSVEVNVGETQYF.

The chain is built from TRBV4-1 and TRBJ2-5; 11 nucleotides line up with TRBD2. With 0 bases clipped from V and 4 bases from J, the junction kept 7 bases outside the gene matches. This CDR3 region has 17 residues. The germline V gene has CDR1 MGHRA and CDR2 YSYEKL. The CDR3 region has the DNA TGCGCCAGCAGCCAAGATCTCCCTAGCGGGGGGAGAGAGACCCAGTACTTC. This gives the protein CASSQDLPSGGRETQYF.

A few counts support this clone. The rearrangement links TRBV29-1 to TRBJ1-3; 7 bases align to TRBD1. The V segment lost 6 bases and the J segment 0 bases; nucleotides outside the gene matches: 5. Germline V gives CDR1 SQVTM, CDR2 ANQGSEA. This CDR3 comprises 14 residues. The CDR3 DNA reads TGCAGCGTGAACAGGGGCCTCTCTGGAAACACCATATATTTT. Its translation: CSVNRGLSGNTIYF.

V is TRBV7-9 and J is TRBJ2-5; 7 nucleotides align to TRBD2. The germline CDR1 and CDR2 sequences are SEHNR and FQNEAQ (reference sequence). V shed 5 bases and J 3 bases; nucleotides not matched to a gene: 9. There are 15 residues in the CDR3. Here the CDR3 DNA reads TGTGCCAGCAGCCCTAGGGCTAGCGGTAAAGAGACCCAGTACTTC. It is translated as CASSPRASGKETQYF.

In its sample, this clone was seen a few times. The chain recombines TRBV20-1 with TRBJ2-4; D unclear. Germline CDR1 reads DFQATT; CDR2 reads SNEGSKA (reference sequence). The CDR3 totals 11 residues. Trimming cost V 8 bases and J 6 bases, with 11 bases left between them. CDR3 residues: CSSKIGNIQYF. CDR3 DNA sequence: TGCAGTTCGAAAATTGGAAACATTCAGTACTTC.

In its sample, this clone was seen a few times. The J gene is TRBJ2-7, the V gene TRBV27, with D uncertain. From germline, CDR1 is MNHEY and CDR2 SMNVEV (reference sequence). Trimming left V 6 bases short and J 4 bases short, with 22 bases between. The length of the CDR3 is 16 residues. The DNA for the CDR3 is TGTGCCAGCAGCCGGGCATTCGTTGGCGTCGGTTACGAGCAGTACGTC. Translated: CASSRAFVGVGYEQYV.

V and J are TRBV19 and TRBJ1-3; D is ambiguous. V was pared by 7 bases and J by 0 bases, with 19 bases between. Germline CDR1 and CDR2: LNHDA and SQIVND (reference sequence). The CDR3 loop spans 17 amino acids. Here the CDR3 reads CASILRPTGFSGNTIYF. Here the CDR3 DNA reads TGTGCCAGTATTCTTCGACCCACCGGCTTCTCTGGAAACACCATATATTTT.

CDR3 residues: CASSSSGTGGDTQYF. CDR3 nucleotides: TGTGCCAGCAGCTCCTCCGGGACAGGGGGAGATACGCAGTATTTT. The chain links TRBV9 to TRBJ2-3; TRBD1 aligns across 11 bases. CDR3 length: 15 residues. Germline V gives CDR1 SGDLS, CDR2 YYNGEE. Germline trimming cut 4 bases from V and 5 bases from J; bases unmatched to any gene: 6.

The V call is TRBV10-3, the J call TRBJ2-5, with TRBD1 matching over 7 bases. The germline CDR1 and CDR2 sequences are ENHRY and SYGVKD. This CDR3 contains 17 residues. The V and J ends lost 3 bases and 1 base, in that order; junction bases with no gene match: 11. The CDR3: CAISEHRGQGTQETQYF. CDR3 coding DNA: TGTGCCATCAGTGAACACAGGGGTCAGGGGACCCAAGAGACCCAGTACTTC.

There are a few counts of this clone. The CDR3 sequence is CASSKTSGSSPQYF. The CDR3 nucleotides are TGTGCCAGCAGTAAGACTAGCGGGAGTAGCCCCCAGTACTTC. V usage is TRBV6-6 and J usage is TRBJ2-5, with TRBD2 identical over 12 bases. V dropped 5 bases and J dropped 9; count of bases not matched to a gene: 7. This CDR3 is built from 14 residues. The germline gives CDR1 MNHNY, CDR2 SVGAGI (reference sequence).

The rearrangement joins TRBV7-9 to TRBJ2-5, with 9 bases lining up with TRBD1. The CDR3 has 14 residues. Germline V gene sequence: CDR1 SEHNR, CDR2 FQNEAQ (reference sequence). Losses at the gene ends were 5 bases for V and 2 bases for J; bases not matched to a gene: 3. This CDR3 reads CASSVGTGQETQYF. CDR3 DNA: TGTGCCAGCAGCGTCGGGACAGGGCAAGAGACCCAGTACTTC. The full variable domain, rest sourced from reference TRBV7-9 and TRBJ2-5, is DTGVSQNPRHKITKRGQNVTFRCDPISEHNRLYWYRQTLGQGPEFLTYFQNEAQLEKSRLLSDRFSAERPKGSFSTLEIQRTEQGDSAMYLCASSVGTGQETQYFGPGTRLLVL.

This chain connects TRBV23-1 to TRBJ2-2, with 9 bases aligning to TRBD1. TRBV23-1 is identified as an open reading frame with a role that is uncertain. With V trimmed by 8 bases and J by 1 base, 8 bases remained unmatched. This CDR3 has 16 amino acids. DNA of the CDR3: TGCGCCAGCCTGAGAAAGGGACAGGGGAACACCGGGGAGCTGTTTTTT. Its translation is CASLRKGQGNTGELFF.

This clone has only a few counts. The chain uses TRBV5-1 and TRBJ2-5; D call uncertain. CDR1 is SGHRS, CDR2 YFSETQ, per germline. The V end was cut by 1 base, the J end by 4 bases, with 5 bases between. The CDR3 totals 12 residues. The CDR3, as DNA: TGCGCCAGCAGCTTGTCCCCAGAGACCCAGTACTTC. This translates into CASSLSPETQYF.

The V call is TRBV29-1, the J call TRBJ2-7, with 9 positions matching TRBD2. Germline CDR1 SQVTM, CDR2 ANQGSEA. With V trimmed by 5 bases and J by 2 bases, 10 bases remained unmatched. The CDR3 length is 15 residues. The CDR3 spells CSVRPGLARAYEQYF. CDR3 in DNA: TGCAGCGTTCGACCCGGACTAGCGAGGGCCTACGAGCAGTACTTC.

This rearrangement joins TRBV30 to TRBJ2-7; 7 nucleotides match TRBD1. CDR1 and CDR2 (germline): GTSNPN, SVGIG (reference sequence). The trim removed 2 bases at V and 6 bases at J, leaving 7 bases unmatched. CDR3 length: 13 residues. The DNA of the CDR3 is TGTGCCTGGAGTCGACAGGGAGTGAGCGAGCAGTACTTC. Amino acids: CAWSRQGVSEQYF.

This clone was seen a few times. V usage is TRBV11-2 and J usage is TRBJ2-1; D unresolved. V was pared by 0 bases and J by 8 bases, with 8 bases between. CDR3 length equals 13 residues. The germline V gene encodes CDR1 SGHAT and CDR2 FQNNGV. CDR3 in DNA: TGTGCCAGCAGCTTAGATCGAAGCGATGAGCAGTTCTTC. Amino acids: CASSLDRSDEQFF. The full variable domain, in which reference TRBV11-2 and TRBJ2-1 provide the parts outside the CDR3, is EAGVAQSPRYKIIEKRQSVAFWCNPISGHATLYWYQQILGQGPKLLIQFQNNGVVDDSQLPKDRFSAERLKGVDSTLKIQPAKLEDSAVYLCASSLDRSDEQFFGPGTRLTVL.

The sample holds a few counts of this clone. The genes are TRBV14 and TRBJ2-4; D might be TRBD1 or TRBD2, each matching 5 bases. Looked up from germline, CDR1 is SGHDN and CDR2 is FVKESK. There are 13 residues in the CDR3. Trimming stripped 1 base from V and 6 bases from J, with 7 bases between. CDR3 in amino acids: CASSQGGANIQYF. The CDR3 bases are TGTGCCAGCAGCCAAGGAGGGGCAAACATTCAGTACTTC.

This clone has only a few counts. The chain carries TRBV7-8 and TRBJ2-1, with D perhaps matching TRBD2 (6 bases). CDR3 size: 16 residues. Germline V CDR1 and CDR2: SGHVS, FQNEAQ. Trimming stripped 6 bases from V and 2 bases from J, with 17 bases between. The CDR3 DNA is TGTGCCAGCAGGAATGGCGGGAATCGCCCCTACAATGAGCAGTTCTTC. This codes for CASRNGGNRPYNEQFF.

This clone was seen a handful of times. The chain is built from TRBV5-6 and TRBJ2-1; 7 positions agree with TRBD1. The germline CDR1 and CDR2 sequences are SGHDT and YYEEEE. There are 16 residues in the CDR3. V was clipped by 5 bases and J by 5 bases; unmatched bases: 13. CDR3 protein: CASRDVTGWKDNEQFF. The CDR3 DNA reads as TGTGCCAGCAGGGATGTGACAGGGTGGAAGGACAATGAGCAGTTCTTC.

This clone has ten or more counts. The chain uses TRBV7-9 and TRBJ2-1, with 12 bases identical to TRBD2. CDR1 and CDR2 (germline): SEHNR, FQNEAQ (reference sequence). Germline trimming cut 3 bases from V and 8 bases from J; bases unmatched to any gene: 5. CDR3 length equals 15 residues. CDR3 DNA: TGTGCCAGCAGCTTCGGACTAGCGGGAACATATGAGCAGTTCTTC. Encoded protein: CASSFGLAGTYEQFF.

This clone was counted a few times. For the CDR3, the DNA is TGTGCCAGCCCTTTAGGGGAAGACAAAAACATTCAGTACTTC. It is translated as CASPLGEDKNIQYF. The chain joins TRBV6-4 to TRBJ2-4, with D maybe TRBD1 (5 bases). Trimming shortened V by 8 bases and J by 3 bases, and 14 bases separated the two germline ends. The CDR3 covers 14 residues. Germline CDR1 is MRHNA and CDR2 is SNTAGT.

The J gene is TRBJ2-3, the V gene TRBV2; D not certain. Germline V lookup: CDR1 SNHLY, CDR2 FYNNEI. This CDR3 has 14 residues. The V end lost 6 bases, the J end lost 0 bases, and 10 bases lay between the germline ends. The CDR3: CASRLSRSTDTQYF. CDR3 DNA sequence: TGTGCCAGCAGGCTTAGTCGAAGCACAGATACGCAGTATTTT.

The CDR3 region has the DNA TGTGCCAGCAGCTCAATCTCGAGCGGGCATCGAAAGTTCTTC. It codes for CASSSISSGHRKFF. The chain carries TRBV7-2 and TRBJ2-1, with D possibly matching TRBD2 (6 bases). The CDR3 is made up of 14 amino acids. Germline lookup yields CDR1 SGHTA and CDR2 FQGNSA. Deletions cut 4 bases from V and 14 bases from J, with 21 bases between.

There are many counts of this clone. This rearrangement joins TRBV29-1 to TRBJ2-3; 7 bases fit TRBD2. From germline, CDR1 is SQVTM and CDR2 ANQGSEA. The CDR3 is made up of 11 amino acids. V was clipped by 7 bases and J by 11 bases; unmatched bases: 9. The CDR3 sequence: CSGGTNVMQYF. The DNA for the CDR3 is TGCAGCGGGGGGACTAACGTTATGCAGTATTTT.

This clone was detected a few times. This CDR3 reads CASSLTSGSQYEQYV. CDR3 DNA sequence: TGTGCCAGCAGCTTAACTAGCGGGAGTCAGTACGAGCAGTACGTC. The chain recombines TRBV7-3 with TRBJ2-7; 9 nucleotides line up with TRBD2. This CDR3 region has 15 residues. Germline loops: CDR1 SGHTA, CDR2 FQGTGA. Unmatched junction bases numbered 4, after V lost 0 bases and J lost 4 bases.